This section outlines one T cell receptor (beta chain) sequence together with its context. Authors' processing steps: Researchers report that nucleated cell counts were estimated from reference gene primer amplification. TCRdb's table, derived via immunoSEQ multiplex PCR, lists solely in-frame clones and lacks some. V and J calls and clone size come straight from that table; D and trimming were deduced from the DNA. The sample includes about 94,000 clones, about 80% of them seen just once. The data originate from a study of blood T cell repertoires in COVID-19. Whole-study context: Whether acute or convalescent, the COVID-19 samples came from the United States, Italy and Spain.

The sequence came from a man in his sixties with acute or convalescent COVID-19. Specimen: peripheral blood.

The CDR3 protein is CASRSQGAPSYEQYF. CDR3 DNA sequence: TGTGCCAGCAGGTCACAGGGGGCCCCTAGCTACGAGCAGTACTTC. This chain connects TRBV7-2 to TRBJ2-7, with 9 bases that match TRBD1. The germline CDR1 and CDR2 sequences are SGHTA and FQGNSA. V lost 6 bases, J lost 3 bases, and 9 bases stayed unmatched. The CDR3 is made up of 15 amino acids.